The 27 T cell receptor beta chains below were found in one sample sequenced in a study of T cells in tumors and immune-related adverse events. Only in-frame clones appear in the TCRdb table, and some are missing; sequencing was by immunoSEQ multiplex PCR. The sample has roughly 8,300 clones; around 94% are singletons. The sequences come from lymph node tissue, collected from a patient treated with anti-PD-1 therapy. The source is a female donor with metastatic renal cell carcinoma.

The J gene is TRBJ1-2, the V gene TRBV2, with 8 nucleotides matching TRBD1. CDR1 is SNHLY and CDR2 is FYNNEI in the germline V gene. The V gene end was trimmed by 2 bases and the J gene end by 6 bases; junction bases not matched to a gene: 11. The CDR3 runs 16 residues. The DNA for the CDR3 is TGTGCCAGCAGTGAAAGCCAGACAGGGGAAGTTGATGGCTACACCTTC. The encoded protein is CASSESQTGEVDGYTF.

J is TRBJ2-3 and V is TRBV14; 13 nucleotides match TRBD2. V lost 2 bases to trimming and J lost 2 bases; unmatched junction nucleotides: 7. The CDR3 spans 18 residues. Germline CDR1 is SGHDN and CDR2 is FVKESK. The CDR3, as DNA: TGTGCCAGCAGCCAAAATCCGGGGACTAGCGGGACCACAGATACGCAGTATTTT. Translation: CASSQNPGTSGTTDTQYF.

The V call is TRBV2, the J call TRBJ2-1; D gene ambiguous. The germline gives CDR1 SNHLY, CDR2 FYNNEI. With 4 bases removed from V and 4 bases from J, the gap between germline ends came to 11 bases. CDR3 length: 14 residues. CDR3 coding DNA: TGTGCCAGCAGTGTTAGTCAGCCATACAATGAGCAGTTCTTC. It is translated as CASSVSQPYNEQFF.

CDR3 nucleotides: TGTGCCAGCAGTGTGGGGGGGACCCGCACAGATACGCAGTATTTT. This gives the protein CASSVGGTRTDTQYF. The V and J genes are TRBV2 and TRBJ2-3; TRBD2 matches at 7 bases. Per the germline V gene, CDR1 is SNHLY and CDR2 is FYNNEI. V dropped 4 bases and J dropped 1; count of bases not matched to a gene: 5. The CDR3 contains 15 residues.

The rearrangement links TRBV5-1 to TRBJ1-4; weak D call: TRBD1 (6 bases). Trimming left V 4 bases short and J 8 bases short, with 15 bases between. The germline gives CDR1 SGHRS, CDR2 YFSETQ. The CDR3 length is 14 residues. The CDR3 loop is CASSLAGRGEKLFF. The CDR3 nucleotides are TGCGCCAGCAGCCTGGCTGGCAGGGGAGAAAAACTGTTTTTT.

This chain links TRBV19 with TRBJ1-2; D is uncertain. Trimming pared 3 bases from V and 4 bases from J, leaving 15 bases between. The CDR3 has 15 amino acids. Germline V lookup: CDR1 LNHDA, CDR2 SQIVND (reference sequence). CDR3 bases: TGTGCCAGTAGTATCGGAGACCCAAGAGTCTATGGCTACACCTTC. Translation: CASSIGDPRVYGYTF.

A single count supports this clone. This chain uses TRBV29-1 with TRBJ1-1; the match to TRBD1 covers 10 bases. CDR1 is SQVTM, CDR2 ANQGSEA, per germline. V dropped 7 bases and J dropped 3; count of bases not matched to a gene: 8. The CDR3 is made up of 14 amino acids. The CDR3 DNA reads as TGCAGCGGACGTTGGGGGACAGGGGACACTGAAGCTTTCTTT. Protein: CSGRWGTGDTEAFF.

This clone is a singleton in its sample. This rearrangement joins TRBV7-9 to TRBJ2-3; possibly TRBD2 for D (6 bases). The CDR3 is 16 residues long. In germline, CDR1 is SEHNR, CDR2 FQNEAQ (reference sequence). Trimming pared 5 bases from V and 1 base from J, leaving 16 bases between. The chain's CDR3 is CASSPPGGGGTDTQYF. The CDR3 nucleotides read TGTGCCAGCAGCCCTCCCGGGGGTGGTGGCACAGATACGCAGTATTTT.

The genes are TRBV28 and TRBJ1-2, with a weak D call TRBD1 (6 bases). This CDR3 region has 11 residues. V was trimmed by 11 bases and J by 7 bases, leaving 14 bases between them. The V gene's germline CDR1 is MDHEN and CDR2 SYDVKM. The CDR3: CAALGTSGYTF. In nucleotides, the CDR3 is TGTGCCGCCCTCGGGACATCTGGCTACACCTTC.

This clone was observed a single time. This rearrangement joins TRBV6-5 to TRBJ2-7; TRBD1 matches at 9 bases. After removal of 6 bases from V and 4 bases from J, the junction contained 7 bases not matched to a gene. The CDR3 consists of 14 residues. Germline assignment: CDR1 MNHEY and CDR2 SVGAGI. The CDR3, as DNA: TGTGCCAGCAGCACGGACAGGGGTAGTTACGAGCAGTACTTC. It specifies CASSTDRGSYEQYF.

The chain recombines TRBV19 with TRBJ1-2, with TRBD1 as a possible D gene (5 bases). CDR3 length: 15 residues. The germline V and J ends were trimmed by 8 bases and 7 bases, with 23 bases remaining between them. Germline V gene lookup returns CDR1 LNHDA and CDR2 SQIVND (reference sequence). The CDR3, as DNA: TGTGCCAGTCTAGACAGCTCCCTACGTGCCACTGGCTACACCTTC. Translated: CASLDSSLRATGYTF.

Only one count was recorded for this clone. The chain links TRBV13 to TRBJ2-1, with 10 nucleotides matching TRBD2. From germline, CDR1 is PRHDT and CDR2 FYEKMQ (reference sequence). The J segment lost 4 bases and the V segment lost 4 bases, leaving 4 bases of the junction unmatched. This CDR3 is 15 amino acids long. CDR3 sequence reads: CASSSGLALYNEQFF. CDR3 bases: TGTGCCAGCAGCTCGGGACTAGCGTTATACAATGAGCAGTTCTTC.

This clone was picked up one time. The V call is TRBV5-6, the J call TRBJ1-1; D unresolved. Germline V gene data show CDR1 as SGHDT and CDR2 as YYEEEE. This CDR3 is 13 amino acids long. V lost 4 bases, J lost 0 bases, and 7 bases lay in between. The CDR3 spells CASSLTVNTEAFF. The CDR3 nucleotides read TGTGCCAGCAGCCTGACGGTGAACACTGAAGCTTTCTTT.

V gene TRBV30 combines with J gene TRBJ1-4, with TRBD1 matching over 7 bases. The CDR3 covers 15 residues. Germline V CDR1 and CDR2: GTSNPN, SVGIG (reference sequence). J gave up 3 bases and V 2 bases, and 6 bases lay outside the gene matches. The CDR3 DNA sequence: TGTGCCTGGAGTAGGGACAGCTTATCTAATGAAAAACTGTTTTTT. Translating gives CAWSRDSLSNEKLFF.

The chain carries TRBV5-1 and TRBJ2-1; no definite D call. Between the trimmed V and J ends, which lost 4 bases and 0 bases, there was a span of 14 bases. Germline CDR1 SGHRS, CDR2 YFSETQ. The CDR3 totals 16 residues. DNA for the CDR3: TGCGCCAGCAGCCTACTTATACCCTCCTCCTACAATGAGCAGTTCTTC. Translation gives CASSLLIPSSYNEQFF.

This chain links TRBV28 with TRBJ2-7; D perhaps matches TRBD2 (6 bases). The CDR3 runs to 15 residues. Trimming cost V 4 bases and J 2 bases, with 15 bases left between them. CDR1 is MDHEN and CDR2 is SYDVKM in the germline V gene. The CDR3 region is CASSSPGGPAYEQYF. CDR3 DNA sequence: TGTGCCAGCAGTTCCCCCGGGGGTCCCGCCTACGAGCAGTACTTC.

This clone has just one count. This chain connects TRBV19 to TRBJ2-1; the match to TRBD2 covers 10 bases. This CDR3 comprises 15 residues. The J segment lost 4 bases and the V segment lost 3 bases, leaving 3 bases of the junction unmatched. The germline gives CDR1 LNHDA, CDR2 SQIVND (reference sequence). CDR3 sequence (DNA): TGTGCCAGTAGTATGAGCGGGAGGGCTTACAATGAGCAGTTCTTC. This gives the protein CASSMSGRAYNEQFF.

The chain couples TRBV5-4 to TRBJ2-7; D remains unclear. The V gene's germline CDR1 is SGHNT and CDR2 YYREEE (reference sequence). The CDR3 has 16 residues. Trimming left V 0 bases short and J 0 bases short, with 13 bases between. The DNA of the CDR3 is TGTGCCAGCAGCTTGGACGTAGCCATCCTCTCCTACGAGCAGTACTTC. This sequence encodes CASSLDVAILSYEQYF.

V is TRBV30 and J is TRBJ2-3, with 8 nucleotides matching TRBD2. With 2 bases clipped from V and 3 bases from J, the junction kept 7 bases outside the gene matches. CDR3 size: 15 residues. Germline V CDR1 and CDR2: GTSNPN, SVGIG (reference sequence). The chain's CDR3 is CAWSRIAGRTDTQYF. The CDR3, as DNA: TGTGCCTGGAGTCGAATAGCGGGAAGGACAGATACGCAGTATTTT. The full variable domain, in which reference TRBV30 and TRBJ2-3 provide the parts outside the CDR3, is SQTIHQWPATLVQPVGSPLSLECTVEGTSNPNLYWYRQAAGRGLQLLFYSVGIGQISSEVPQNLSASRPQDRQFILSSKKLLLSDSGFYLCAWSRIAGRTDTQYFGPGTRLTVL.

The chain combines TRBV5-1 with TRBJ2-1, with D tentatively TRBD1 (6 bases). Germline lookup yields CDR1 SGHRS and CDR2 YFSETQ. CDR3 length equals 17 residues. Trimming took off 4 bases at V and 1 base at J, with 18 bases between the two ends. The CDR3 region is CASSPTEGHDSYNEQFF. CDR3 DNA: TGCGCCAGCAGCCCCACAGAGGGACATGATTCCTACAATGAGCAGTTCTTC.

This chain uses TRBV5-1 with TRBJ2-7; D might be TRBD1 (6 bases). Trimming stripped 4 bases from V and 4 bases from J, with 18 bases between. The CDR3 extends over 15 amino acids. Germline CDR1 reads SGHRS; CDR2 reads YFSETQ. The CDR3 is CASSIFPLQGYEQYF. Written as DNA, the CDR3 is TGCGCCAGCAGCATTTTCCCGCTACAGGGTTACGAGCAGTACTTC.

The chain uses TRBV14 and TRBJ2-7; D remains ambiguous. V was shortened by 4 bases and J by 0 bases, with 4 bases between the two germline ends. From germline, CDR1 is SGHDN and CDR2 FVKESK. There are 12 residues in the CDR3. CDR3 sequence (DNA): TGTGCCAGCAGCCGGAGCTCCTACGAGCAGTACTTC. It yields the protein CASSRSSYEQYF.

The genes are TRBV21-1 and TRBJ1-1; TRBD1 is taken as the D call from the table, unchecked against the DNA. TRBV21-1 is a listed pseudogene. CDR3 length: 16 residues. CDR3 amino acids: CASSTGRQGRNTEAFF. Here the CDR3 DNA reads TGTGCCAGCAGCACCGGGCGGCAGGGTAGGAACACTGAAGCTTTCTTT.

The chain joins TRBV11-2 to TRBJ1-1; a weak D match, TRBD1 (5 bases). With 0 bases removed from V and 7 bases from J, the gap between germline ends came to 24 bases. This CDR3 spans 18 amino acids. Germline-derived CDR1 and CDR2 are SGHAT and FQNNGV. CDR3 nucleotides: TGTGCCAGCAGCTTAGAAGGGATGCAGGGAGGGTATGGGGGTGAAGCTTTCTTT. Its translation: CASSLEGMQGGYGGEAFF.

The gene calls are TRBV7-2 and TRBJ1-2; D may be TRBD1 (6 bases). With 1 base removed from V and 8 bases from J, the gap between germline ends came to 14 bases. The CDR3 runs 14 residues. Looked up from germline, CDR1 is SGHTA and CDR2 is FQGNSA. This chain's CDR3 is CASSLGSGVRGYTF. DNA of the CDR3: TGTGCCAGCAGCTTAGGGTCAGGGGTTCGGGGCTACACCTTC.

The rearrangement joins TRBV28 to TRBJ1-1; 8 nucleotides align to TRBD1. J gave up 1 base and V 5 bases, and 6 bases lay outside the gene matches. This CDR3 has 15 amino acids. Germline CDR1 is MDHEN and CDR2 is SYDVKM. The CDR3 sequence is CASSLPDRGNTEAFF. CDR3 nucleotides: TGTGCCAGCAGTCTTCCAGACAGGGGGAACACTGAAGCTTTCTTT.

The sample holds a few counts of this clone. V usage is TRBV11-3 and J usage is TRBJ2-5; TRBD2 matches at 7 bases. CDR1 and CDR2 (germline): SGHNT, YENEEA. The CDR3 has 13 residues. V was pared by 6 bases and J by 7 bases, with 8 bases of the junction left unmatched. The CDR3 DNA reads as TGTGCCAGCAGTCGTTGGGGGGGAGTGACCCAGTACTTC. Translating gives CASSRWGGVTQYF.